The sequence of this TCR beta chain was determined in a study of T cell responses to AZD1222 COVID-19 vaccine. Study-wide results and limits: Recipients of AZD1222 seropositive at baseline numbered only 6 or 7.

Remarks on this clone: Its antigen is unknown.

Using immunoSEQ multiplex PCR, the repertoire was profiled, and TCRdb retains in-frame clones only, with some absent. The table has around 110,000 clones, around nine tenths seen once. The sequencing used peripheral blood, collected on day 0 of AZD1222 vaccination. This receptor was taken from an adult in good health.

CDR3 residues: CASSLSSRGELFF. The CDR3 DNA reads TGTGCCAGCAGCTTAAGCAGCCGCGGGGAGCTGTTTTTT. The chain uses TRBV7-3 and TRBJ2-2; D uncertain. V lost 1 base and J lost 7, with 7 bases in between. This CDR3 comprises 13 residues. Germline CDR1 and CDR2: SGHTA and FQGTGA.